Listed below are T cell receptor beta chains from one sample, sequenced in a study of T cell changes during pregnancy in multiple sclerosis. The data were produced by immunoSEQ multiplex PCR, yet TCRdb's version contains in-frame clones alone and is incomplete. The sample lists 79,000 or so clones, about 85% occurring once. The source was peripheral blood, collected before pregnancy. The receptors were sampled from a female donor with multiple sclerosis, enrolled in a pregnancy study. CDR3s include the opening cysteine and the closing phenylalanine or tryptophan. A D gene is named only where the DNA matches it firmly. Rows may omit the clone size; those that give it use once, few, many or a size class.

D gene: TRBD1
J gene: TRBJ2-7
V gene: TRBV2
clone size: many
CDR3 protein: CASTYASGGEQYF
CDR3 DNA: TGTGCCAGCACCTACGCATCAGGGGGCGAGCAGTACTTC

D gene: TRBD1
J gene: TRBJ1-5
V gene: TRBV5-8
clone size: -
CDR3 protein: CASRNNGIDRGRGNQPQHF
CDR3 DNA: TGTGCCAGCAGGAACAACGGGATCGACAGGGGGCGAGGCAATCAGCCCCAGCATTTT

D gene: -
J gene: TRBJ1-1
V gene: TRBV6-1
clone size: -
CDR3 protein: CATEHGAEEAFF
CDR3 DNA: TGTGCCACCGAACACGGCGCGGAGGAAGCTTTCTTT

D gene: -
J gene: TRBJ2-6
V gene: TRBV18
clone size: -
CDR3 protein: CASSPPTSSGANVLTF
CDR3 DNA: TGTGCCAGCTCACCGCCGACTAGCTCTGGGGCCAACGTCCTGACTTTC

D gene: -
J gene: TRBJ1-2
V gene: TRBV27
clone size: -
CDR3 protein: CASSPDSVYGYTF
CDR3 DNA: TGTGCCAGCAGTCCGGACAGTGTTTATGGCTACACCTTC

D gene: -
J gene: TRBJ1-6
V gene: TRBV2
clone size: -
CDR3 protein: CASSEALPSGIESPLHF
CDR3 DNA: TGTGCCAGCAGTGAAGCGCTTCCATCCGGGATTGAATCACCCCTCCACTTT

D gene: -
J gene: TRBJ2-6
V gene: TRBV6-5
clone size: -
CDR3 protein: CASSYRRSSGANVLTF
CDR3 DNA: TGTGCCAGCAGTTACAGGCGGAGCTCTGGGGCCAACGTCCTGACTTTC

D gene: TRBD1
J gene: TRBJ1-2
V gene: TRBV27
clone size: -
CDR3 protein: CASRDRVNYGYTF
CDR3 DNA: TGTGCCAGCAGGGACAGGGTTAACTATGGCTACACCTTC

D gene: -
J gene: TRBJ1-2
V gene: TRBV6-5
clone size: -
CDR3 protein: CASSYSADYGYTF
CDR3 DNA: TGTGCCAGCAGTTACTCGGCAGACTATGGCTACACCTTC

D gene: -
J gene: TRBJ2-7
V gene: TRBV13
clone size: -
CDR3 protein: CASSKWNSGAWYEQYF
CDR3 DNA: TGTGCCAGCAGCAAGTGGAACTCCGGAGCTTGGTACGAGCAGTACTTC

D gene: TRBD2
J gene: TRBJ2-7
V gene: TRBV11-3
clone size: -
CDR3 protein: CASSLGGAGSSYEQYF
CDR3 DNA: TGTGCCAGCAGCTTAGGGGGAGCGGGAAGCTCCTACGAGCAGTACTTC

D gene: -
J gene: TRBJ1-1
V gene: TRBV6-4
clone size: -
CDR3 protein: CASARTANTEAFF
CDR3 DNA: TGTGCCAGCGCCCGGACAGCGAACACTGAAGCTTTCTTT

D gene: TRBD1
J gene: TRBJ1-2
V gene: TRBV5-6
clone size: -
CDR3 protein: CASLTTGHGYTF
CDR3 DNA: TGTGCCAGCTTGACGACAGGGCATGGCTACACCTTC

D gene: -
J gene: TRBJ1-1
V gene: TRBV11-3
clone size: -
CDR3 protein: CASSPSAGEAFF
CDR3 DNA: TGTGCCAGCAGCCCCTCGGCAGGTGAAGCTTTCTTT

D gene: -
J gene: TRBJ2-1
V gene: TRBV7-6
clone size: -
CDR3 protein: CASSISGGTYNEQFF
CDR3 DNA: TGTGCCAGCAGCATTAGCGGAGGGACCTACAATGAGCAGTTCTTC